This note documents a single T cell receptor beta chain sequence. Its antigen remains unknown. The study ran its PCR with 60 Vbeta and 13 Jbeta primers. Clones were read by immunoSEQ multiplex PCR, and TCRdb kept only the in-frame ones, dropping some. The sample records 75,000 to 100,000 clones, just over 70% being singletons. This record comes from a study of cytomegalovirus exposure and HLA in healthy donors. Study-level findings and limits: The productive fraction for most TCR beta V segments was about 90% or about 30% in an earlier analysis. As confirmed in vitro, a few CMV-associated chains were specific for CMV antigens.

Per germline, CDR1 ENHRY and CDR2 SYGVKD. The CDR3 is 13 amino acids. Unmatched junction bases numbered 1, after V lost 0 bases and J lost 5 bases. This clonotype was sampled from a man in his sixties in good health and CMV-seronegative. V usage is TRBV10-3 and J usage is TRBJ2-7; TRBD1 aligns across 7 bases. Sample: PBMCs. CDR3 bases: TGTGCCATCAGTGAGTCTGACAGGGACGAGCAGTACTTC. Residues: CAISESDRDEQYF.